The clone carrying this T cell receptor beta chain was observed a few times. Its specificity is unknown. Other DNA sequences in the same sample also yield this CDR3. Trimming took off 2 bases at V and 2 bases at J, with 7 bases between the two ends. The CDR3 runs to 14 residues. The germline CDR1 and CDR2 sequences are MNHEY and SVGAGI. Measured with immunoSEQ multiplex PCR; TCRdb has only the in-frame clones, and not every one. The repertoire holds over a million clones, with approximately 96% as singletons. The sample is drawn from a study of shared clonotypes between healthy human individuals. Background on the study: CD4 naive cells filled three plates per donor, CD4 memory three, CD8 naive two and CD8 memory one.

Study observations and caveats: Memory subsets had estimated richness that was generally smaller than that of naive subsets. Between a few donors, naive CD4 clonotypes were shared at a level of about 5%. Large sequencing depth failed to make sorted-subset sequencing complete, rarefaction showed.

The rearrangement uses TRBV6-5 and TRBJ1-5; D unclear. The clonotype was recovered from a young man in good health. Sequenced: naive CD4+ T cells sorted from blood. Stated subset: CD45RA+ positively selected. The CDR3 sequence is CASSYGVGNQPQHF. Here the CDR3 DNA reads TGTGCCAGCAGTTACGGGGTTGGCAATCAGCCCCAGCATTTT.